These T cell receptor beta chains were read from a single sample in a study of T-cell reconstitution after alpha-beta-depleted transplantation in children. TCRdb analysed the PCR reads with MiXCR anew, one entry per CDR3 protein. The data show hundreds of thousands of distinct CDR3 sequences, with 13% seen just once and over 2% held by the top ten. The sample in question was PBMCs, mostly from graft donor cells, obtained 360 days after TCRalphabeta/CD19-depleted stem cell transplant. All receptors derive from a male patient between 10 and 17 years old who had a stem cell transplant for acute myeloid leukemia, so the T cells may come from the graft donor. Both conserved end residues are part of each CDR3. The D gene is left open where the match is weak. Expanded clones get a size class; other rows say once, few or many, or leave the size out.

cdr3_aa	cdr3_nt	cdr3_length	v_call	j_call	clone_size	d_call
CASSPTSGRGWNNEQFF	TGTGCCAGCAGCCCTACTAGCGGGAGGGGATGGAACAATGAGCAGTTCTTC	17	TRBV5-5	TRBJ2-1	many	TRBD2
CSANTGTGSPLHF	TGCAGTGCAAATACAGGGACGGGTTCACCCCTCCACTTT	13	TRBV20-1	TRBJ1-6	-	-
CASSWPLSSYEQYF	TGTGCCAGCAGCTGGCCCTTGAGCTCCTACGAGCAGTACTTC	14	TRBV5-5	TRBJ2-7	-	-
CASSYCGGGEGLTEAFF	TGTGCCAGCAGCTATTGCGGGGGAGGGGAAGGACTCACTGAAGCTTTCTTT	17	TRBV14	TRBJ1-1	few	-
CASSILGAANTGELFF	TGTGCCAGCAGTATACTCGGGGCGGCGAACACCGGGGAGCTGTTTTTT	16	TRBV6-2/TRBV6-3	TRBJ2-2	many	-
CASSPERVYEQYF	TGTGCCAGCAGCCCAGAACGAGTTTACGAGCAGTACTTC	13	TRBV4-2	TRBJ2-7	-	-
CASSQVQGFSYEQYF	TGTGCCAGCAGCCAAGTCCAAGGGTTCTCCTACGAGCAGTACTTC	15	TRBV3-1	TRBJ2-7	few	-
CASSTDSGRLTYEQYF	TGTGCCAGCAGCACGGATAGCGGGAGGCTAACCTACGAGCAGTACTTC	16	TRBV7-9	TRBJ2-7	few	TRBD2
CASSPPTLAGIYNEQFF	TGTGCCAGCTCACCACCGACACTAGCGGGGATCTACAATGAGCAGTTCTTC	17	TRBV18	TRBJ2-1	-	TRBD2
CAISPRHPTSGRKKDETQYF	TGTGCCATCAGCCCCCGACACCCGACTAGCGGGAGGAAGAAGGATGAGACCCAGTACTTC	20	TRBV10-3	TRBJ2-5	few	TRBD2
CASSFSGRGVQETQYF	TGTGCCAGCAGCTTTAGCGGGAGAGGAGTCCAAGAGACCCAGTACTTC	16	TRBV3-1	TRBJ2-5	few	TRBD2
CASSHPGGTEAFF	TGTGCCAGCAGCCACCCAGGGGGGACTGAAGCTTTCTTT	13	TRBV3-1	TRBJ1-1	-	TRBD1
CASSYSSVGDTRSTDTQYF	TGTGCCAGCAGTTACTCGAGTGTCGGGGACACTCGGAGCACAGATACGCAGTATTTT	19	TRBV6-5	TRBJ2-3	-	-
CASSSRTGGTQPQHF	TGTGCCAGCAGTTCCCGGACAGGGGGCACTCAGCCCCAGCATTTT	15	TRBV2	TRBJ1-5	-	TRBD1
CASSLTRTSGTTSSYNEQFF	TGTGCCAGCAGCCTAACAAGGACTAGCGGGACTACAAGCTCCTACAATGAGCAGTTCTTC	20	TRBV7-3	TRBJ2-1	few	TRBD2
CASSAPGLAGGPSTGELFF	TGTGCCAGCAGTGCCCCGGGACTAGCGGGAGGGCCGAGCACCGGGGAGCTGTTTTTT	19	TRBV12-3/TRBV12-4	TRBJ2-2	-	TRBD2
CASSLERGLHSYEQYF	TGTGCCAGCAGCTTAGAACGGGGTTTACACTCCTACGAGCAGTACTTC	16	TRBV7-2	TRBJ2-7	few	-
CASSPLRGVHSGNTIYF	TGTGCCAGCAGCCCCCTCCGAGGGGTGCATAGTGGAAACACCATATATTTT	17	TRBV11-2	TRBJ1-3	-	-
CASSLSGLATLRETQYF	TGTGCCAGCAGTTTATCGGGACTAGCCACACTCAGAGAGACCCAGTACTTC	17	TRBV27	TRBJ2-5	few	TRBD2
CSARTGEIYEQYF	TGCAGCGCCAGGACAGGGGAGATCTACGAGCAGTACTTC	13	TRBV29-1	TRBJ2-7	-	TRBD1
CASSFGTGGSPRTRKETQYF	TGTGCCAGCAGCTTTGGGACCGGGGGTTCCCCGAGGACTAGGAAAGAGACCCAGTACTTC	20	TRBV13	TRBJ2-5	-	TRBD2
CASSPAKERETQYF	TGTGCCAGCAGCCCAGCCAAAGAGCGGGAGACCCAGTACTTC	14	TRBV21-1	TRBJ2-5	-	-
CASSLGDGALNSPLHF	TGTGCCAGCAGCTTGGGGGATGGGGCGCTCAATTCACCCCTCCACTTT	16	TRBV5-4	TRBJ1-6	-	-
CASSLGGTGRVTEAFF	TGTGCCAGCAGTTTAGGGGGAACAGGGAGGGTCACTGAAGCTTTCTTT	16	TRBV28	TRBJ1-1	many	-
CSARMSGYEQYF	TGCAGTGCTAGGATGTCAGGGTACGAGCAGTACTTC	12	TRBV20-1	TRBJ2-7	few	-
CSARDLRDYSYEQYF	TGCAGTGCTAGAGACCTCCGGGACTACAGCTACGAGCAGTACTTC	15	TRBV20-1	TRBJ2-7	many	TRBD2
CASSLAKSTEAFF	TGCGCCAGCAGCTTGGCAAAGAGCACTGAAGCTTTCTTT	13	TRBV5-1	TRBJ1-1	many	-
CASSLGGLAGGPEETQYF	TGTGCTAGCAGCTTAGGGGGACTAGCGGGAGGGCCGGAAGAGACCCAGTACTTC	18	TRBV7-7	TRBJ2-5	-	TRBD2
CASQPRGVSYEQYF	TGTGCCAGCCAACCAAGGGGGGTTAGCTACGAGCAGTACTTC	14	TRBV6-1	TRBJ2-7	few	-
CASSSRATSGTYEQYF	TGTGCCAGCAGTTCCAGGGCGACTAGCGGAACCTACGAGCAGTACTTC	16	TRBV12-3/TRBV12-4	TRBJ2-7	many	TRBD2
CSVEDQHFSTDTQYF	TGCAGCGTTGAAGATCAGCACTTCAGCACAGATACGCAGTATTTT	15	TRBV29-1	TRBJ2-3	many	-
CASSLGTGVVTQYF	TGTGCCAGCAGTCTCGGGACAGGGGTCGTTACGCAGTATTTT	14	TRBV6-1	TRBJ2-3	-	TRBD1
CSASAPDRGTDTQYF	TGCAGCGCCTCGGCCCCAGACAGGGGCACAGATACGCAGTATTTT	15	TRBV29-1	TRBJ2-3	many	TRBD1
CATSDKGAGSYEQYF	TGTGCCACCAGTGATAAAGGTGCGGGATCCTACGAGCAGTACTTC	15	TRBV24-1	TRBJ2-7	-	-
CASSPDLNTEAFF	TGTGCCAGCAGCCCCGACTTGAACACTGAAGCTTTCTTT	13	TRBV4-2	TRBJ1-1	few	-
CASSRLAGGPNEQFF	TGTGCCAGCAGCCGACTAGCGGGAGGGCCTAATGAGCAGTTCTTC	15	TRBV4-2	TRBJ2-1	many	TRBD2
CSVETGDSSYNEQFF	TGCAGCGTTGAAACAGGAGATAGCTCCTACAATGAGCAGTTCTTC	15	TRBV29-1	TRBJ2-1	few	-
CASSVGLRGDGYTF	TGTGCCAGCAGCGTAGGATTAAGGGGGGATGGCTACACCTTC	14	TRBV9	TRBJ1-2	many	-
CSVGTGSYGYTF	TGCAGCGTTGGGACAGGGAGCTATGGCTACACCTTC	12	TRBV29-1	TRBJ1-2	few	TRBD1
CSARDGGIEKLFF	TGCAGTGCTAGAGATGGAGGGATCGAAAAACTGTTTTTT	13	TRBV20-1	TRBJ1-4	few	-
CASSFPKETQYF	TGTGCCAGCAGCTTCCCCAAAGAGACCCAGTACTTC	12	TRBV5-5	TRBJ2-5	few	-
CSARSYSTSSYEQYF	TGCAGTGCTAGATCCTACTCGACTAGCTCCTACGAGCAGTACTTC	15	TRBV20-1	TRBJ2-7	-	-
CSARKSGTDTQYF	TGCAGTGCTAGAAAATCGGGTACAGATACGCAGTATTTT	13	TRBV20-1	TRBJ2-3	many	-
CSVEEGSTF	TGCAGCGTTGAAGAAGGTTCCACCTTC	9	TRBV29-1	TRBJ2-1	many	-
CSVELARTKETQYF	TGCAGCGTTGAACTAGCGCGCACAAAAGAGACCCAGTACTTC	14	TRBV29-1	TRBJ2-5	-	-
CSARDRGWFDQPQHF	TGCAGTGCTAGAGACCGGGGCTGGTTCGATCAGCCCCAGCATTTT	15	TRBV20-1	TRBJ1-5	-	-